This TCR beta chain was found in a study of CD8+ T cells in alopecia areata. cDNA prepared by RNA extraction and subsequent reverse transcription served as the template for sequencing. The repertoire was sequenced with immunoSEQ multiplex PCR; TCRdb's copy has only in-frame clones and lacks some. The data contain about 97,000 clones, just under 60% of them seen just once; the ten biggest clones take up around 17%. Specified treatment: oral pan-JAK inhibitor, 5-10 mg twice daily. The V gene's germline CDR1 is MNHEY and CDR2 SVGAGI. The length of the CDR3 is 14 residues. V lost 0 bases to trimming and J lost 4 bases, with 9 bases between them.

The TCR comes from a human donor with alopecia areata. The V call is TRBV6-5, the J call TRBJ1-2, with D possibly matching TRBD1 (5 bases). The sample in question was CD8+ T cells sorted from blood, obtained between weeks 55 and 65, from a patient treated with tofacitinib. The CDR3 DNA follows: TGTGCCAGCAGTTACTCGCAGGGCTTCTATGGCTACACCTTC. Amino acids: CASSYSQGFYGYTF.